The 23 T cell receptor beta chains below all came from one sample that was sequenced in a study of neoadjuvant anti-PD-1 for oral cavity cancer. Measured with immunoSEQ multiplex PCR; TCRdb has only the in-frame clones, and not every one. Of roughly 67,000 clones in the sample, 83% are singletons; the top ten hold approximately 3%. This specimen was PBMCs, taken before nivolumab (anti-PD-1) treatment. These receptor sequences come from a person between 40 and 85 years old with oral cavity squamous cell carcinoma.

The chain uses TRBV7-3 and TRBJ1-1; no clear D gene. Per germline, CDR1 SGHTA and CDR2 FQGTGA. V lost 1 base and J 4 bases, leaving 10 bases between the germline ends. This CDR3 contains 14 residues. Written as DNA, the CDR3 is TGTGCCAGCAGCTTAAACACCGGAGGCACTGAAGCTTTCTTT. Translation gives CASSLNTGGTEAFF.

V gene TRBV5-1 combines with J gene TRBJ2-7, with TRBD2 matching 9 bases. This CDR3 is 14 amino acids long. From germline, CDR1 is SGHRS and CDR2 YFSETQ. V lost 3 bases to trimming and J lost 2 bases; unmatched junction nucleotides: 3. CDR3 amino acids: CASSSTSGTYEQYF. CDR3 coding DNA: TGCGCCAGCAGCTCGACTAGCGGAACCTACGAGCAGTACTTC. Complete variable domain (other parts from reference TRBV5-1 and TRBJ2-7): KAGVTQTPRYLIKTRGQQVTLSCSPISGHRSVSWYQQTPGQGLQFLFEYFSETQRNKGNFPGRFSGRQFSNSRSEMNVSTLELGDSALYLCASSSTSGTYEQYFGPGTRLTVT.

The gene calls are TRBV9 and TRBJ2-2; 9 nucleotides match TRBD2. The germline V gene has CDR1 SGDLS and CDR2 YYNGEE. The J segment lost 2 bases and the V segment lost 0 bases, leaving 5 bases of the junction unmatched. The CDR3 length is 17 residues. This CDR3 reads CASSVGLAGTNTGELFF. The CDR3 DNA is TGTGCCAGCAGCGTAGGGCTAGCGGGAACAAACACCGGGGAGCTGTTTTTT.

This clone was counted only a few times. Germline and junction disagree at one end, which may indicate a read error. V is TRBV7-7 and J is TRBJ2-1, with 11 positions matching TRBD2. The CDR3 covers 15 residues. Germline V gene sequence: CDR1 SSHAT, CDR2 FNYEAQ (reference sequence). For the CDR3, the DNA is TGTGCTAGCAGCTTGTCTAGCGGGGGGCGTGGGGAGCAGTTCTTC. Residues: CASSLSSGGRGEQFF.

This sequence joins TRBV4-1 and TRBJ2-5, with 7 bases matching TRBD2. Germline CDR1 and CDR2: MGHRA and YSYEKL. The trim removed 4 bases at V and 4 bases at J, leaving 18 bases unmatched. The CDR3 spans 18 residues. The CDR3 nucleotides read TGCGCCAGCAGCCCCGGTGGGGTAGGGACGGGAGGTTTAGAGACCCAGTACTTC. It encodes CASSPGGVGTGGLETQYF.

CDR3 coding DNA: TGTGCCAGCAGTGAAAGTTTCGGTAGCAATCAGCCCCAGCATTTT. This gives the protein CASSESFGSNQPQHF. V is TRBV27 and J is TRBJ1-5; D remains ambiguous. Germline V gene data show CDR1 as MNHEY and CDR2 as SMNVEV (reference sequence). The CDR3 length is 15 residues. V lost 5 bases, J lost 0 bases, and 11 bases lay in between.

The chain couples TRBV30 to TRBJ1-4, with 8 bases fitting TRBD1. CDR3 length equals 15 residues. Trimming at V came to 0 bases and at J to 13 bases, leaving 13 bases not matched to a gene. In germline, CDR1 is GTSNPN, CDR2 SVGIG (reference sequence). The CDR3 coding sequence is TGTGCCTGGAGTGTACCGGACAGGGTGAATCGCGGACTGTTTTTT. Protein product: CAWSVPDRVNRGLFF.

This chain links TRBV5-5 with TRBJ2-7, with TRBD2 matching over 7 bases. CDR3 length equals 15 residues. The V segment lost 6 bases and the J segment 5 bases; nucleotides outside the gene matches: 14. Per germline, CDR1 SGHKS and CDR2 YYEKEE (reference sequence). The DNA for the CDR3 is TGTGCCAGCAACTCACCTCTCGGGGGGTCCCACGAGCAGTACTTC. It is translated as CASNSPLGGSHEQYF.

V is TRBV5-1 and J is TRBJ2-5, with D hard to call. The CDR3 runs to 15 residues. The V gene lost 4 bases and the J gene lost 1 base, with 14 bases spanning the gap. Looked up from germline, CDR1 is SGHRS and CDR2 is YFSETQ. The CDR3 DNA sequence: TGCGCCAGCAGCCCGAGGCTAGGTATCCAAGAGACCCAGTACTTC. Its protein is CASSPRLGIQETQYF. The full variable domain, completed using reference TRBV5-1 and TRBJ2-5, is KAGVTQTPRYLIKTRGQQVTLSCSPISGHRSVSWYQQTPGQGLQFLFEYFSETQRNKGNFPGRFSGRQFSNSRSEMNVSTLELGDSALYLCASSPRLGIQETQYFGPGTRLLVL.

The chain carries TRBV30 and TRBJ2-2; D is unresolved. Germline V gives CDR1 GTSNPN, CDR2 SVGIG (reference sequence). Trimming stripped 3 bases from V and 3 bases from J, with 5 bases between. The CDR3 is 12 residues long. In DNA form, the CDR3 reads TGTGCCTGGAGGGTGGACACCGGGGAGCTGTTTTTT. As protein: CAWRVDTGELFF.

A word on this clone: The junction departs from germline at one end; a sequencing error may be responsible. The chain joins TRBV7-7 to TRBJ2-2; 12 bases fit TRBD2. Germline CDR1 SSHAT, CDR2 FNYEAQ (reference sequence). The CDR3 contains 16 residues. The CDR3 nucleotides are TGTGCTAGCAGCTCCAAGACTAGCGGGGGTGTCGGGGAGCTGTTTTTT. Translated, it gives CASSSKTSGGVGELFF.

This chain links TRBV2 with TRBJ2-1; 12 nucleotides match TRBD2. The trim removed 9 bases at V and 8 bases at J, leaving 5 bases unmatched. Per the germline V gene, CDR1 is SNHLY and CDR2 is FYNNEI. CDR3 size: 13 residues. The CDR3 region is CARGLAGRHEQFF. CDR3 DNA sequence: TGTGCCAGAGGACTAGCGGGAAGACATGAGCAGTTCTTC.

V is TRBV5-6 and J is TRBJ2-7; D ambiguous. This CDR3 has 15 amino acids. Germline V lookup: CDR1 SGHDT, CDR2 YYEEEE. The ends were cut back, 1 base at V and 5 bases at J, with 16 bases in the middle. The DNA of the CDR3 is TGTGCCAGCAGCTTGTCGTGGGCCGAAAGGAACGAGCAGTACTTC. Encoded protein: CASSLSWAERNEQYF.

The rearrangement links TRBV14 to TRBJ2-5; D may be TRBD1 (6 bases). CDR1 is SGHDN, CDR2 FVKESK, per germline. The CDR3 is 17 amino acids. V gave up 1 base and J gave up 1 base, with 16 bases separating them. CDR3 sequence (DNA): TGTGCCAGCAGCCAAGCGGTAATTTGGGGGCCCCAAGAGACCCAGTACTTC. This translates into CASSQAVIWGPQETQYF.

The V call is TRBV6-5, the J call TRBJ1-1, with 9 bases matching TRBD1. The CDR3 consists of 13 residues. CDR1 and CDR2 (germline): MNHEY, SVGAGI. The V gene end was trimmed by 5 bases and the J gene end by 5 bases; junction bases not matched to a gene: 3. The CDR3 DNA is TGTGCCAGCAGTCGACAGGGGGGGACTGAAGCTTTCTTT. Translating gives CASSRQGGTEAFF.

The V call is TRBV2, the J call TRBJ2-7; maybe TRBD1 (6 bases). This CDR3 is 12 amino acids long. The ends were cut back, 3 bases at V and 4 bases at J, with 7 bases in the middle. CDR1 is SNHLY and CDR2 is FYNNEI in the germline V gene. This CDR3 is CASSDDRYEQYF. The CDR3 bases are TGTGCCAGCAGTGACGACAGGTACGAGCAGTACTTC.

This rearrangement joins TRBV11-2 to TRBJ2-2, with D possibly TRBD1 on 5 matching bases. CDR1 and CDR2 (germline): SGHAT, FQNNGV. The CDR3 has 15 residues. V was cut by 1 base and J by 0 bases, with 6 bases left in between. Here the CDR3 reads CASSLGQSNTGELFF. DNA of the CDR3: TGTGCCAGCAGCTTAGGACAGTCGAACACCGGGGAGCTGTTTTTT.

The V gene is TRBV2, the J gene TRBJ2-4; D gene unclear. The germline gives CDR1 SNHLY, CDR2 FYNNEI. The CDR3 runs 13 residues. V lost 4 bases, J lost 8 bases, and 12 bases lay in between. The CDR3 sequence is CASSVWLSDIQYF. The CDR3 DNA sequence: TGTGCCAGCAGTGTTTGGCTATCTGACATTCAGTACTTC.

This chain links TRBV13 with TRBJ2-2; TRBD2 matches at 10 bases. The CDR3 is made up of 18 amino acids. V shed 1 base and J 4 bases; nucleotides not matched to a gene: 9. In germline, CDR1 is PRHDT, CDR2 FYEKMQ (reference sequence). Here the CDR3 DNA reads TGTGCCAGCAGCTTAGAAGGTCTAGCGGGGGCCGCCACCGGGGAGCTGTTTTTT. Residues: CASSLEGLAGAATGELFF.

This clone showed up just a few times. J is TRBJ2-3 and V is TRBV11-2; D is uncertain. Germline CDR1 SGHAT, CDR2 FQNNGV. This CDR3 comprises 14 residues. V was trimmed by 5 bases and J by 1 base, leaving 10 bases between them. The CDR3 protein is CASSPVGRTDTQYF. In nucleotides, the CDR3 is TGTGCCAGCAGCCCCGTGGGCCGCACAGATACGCAGTATTTT.

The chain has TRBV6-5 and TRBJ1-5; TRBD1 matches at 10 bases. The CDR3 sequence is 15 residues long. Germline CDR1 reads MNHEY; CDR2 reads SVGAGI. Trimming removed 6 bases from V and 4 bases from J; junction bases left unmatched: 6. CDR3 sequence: CASSSRTGGNQPQHF. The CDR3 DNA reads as TGTGCCAGCAGCTCCCGGACAGGGGGTAATCAGCCCCAGCATTTT.

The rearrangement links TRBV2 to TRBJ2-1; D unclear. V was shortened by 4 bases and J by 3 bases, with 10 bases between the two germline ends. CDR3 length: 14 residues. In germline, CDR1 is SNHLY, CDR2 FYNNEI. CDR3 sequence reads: CASSGQEDYNEQFF. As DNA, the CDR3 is TGTGCCAGCAGTGGTCAAGAGGACTACAATGAGCAGTTCTTC.

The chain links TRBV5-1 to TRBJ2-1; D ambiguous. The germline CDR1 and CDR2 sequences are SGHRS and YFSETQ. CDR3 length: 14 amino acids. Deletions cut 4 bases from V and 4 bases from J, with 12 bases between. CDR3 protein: CASSARPGYNEQFF. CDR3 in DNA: TGCGCCAGCAGCGCTCGGCCCGGATACAATGAGCAGTTCTTC.